Below, 11 T cell receptor beta chains from the same sample are listed, as sequenced in a study of T cell responses to AZD1222 COVID-19 vaccine. Using immunoSEQ multiplex PCR, the repertoire was profiled, and TCRdb retains in-frame clones only, with some absent. This sample has some 130,000 clones; about nine tenths occur once, and the top ten carry about a fifth. The sequencing used peripheral blood, collected on day 0 of AZD1222 vaccination. Source of these receptors: an adult in good health.

CDR3 nucleotides: TGTGCCAGCTCACTTACGTCCGGACAATCCCAAGAGACCCAGTACTTC. Translated, it gives CASSLTSGQSQETQYF. V and J are TRBV18 and TRBJ2-5; D possibly corresponds to TRBD1 (5 bases). The germline CDR1 and CDR2 sequences are KGHSH and LQKENI. The CDR3 has 16 amino acids. V shed 4 bases and J shed 1 base, with 16 bases lying between them.

The rearrangement joins TRBV7-9 to TRBJ2-3; 8 bases agree with TRBD1. The germline gives CDR1 SEHNR, CDR2 FQNEAQ (reference sequence). V trimming: 6 bases; J trimming: 3 bases; junction bases outside the gene matches: 14. The CDR3 consists of 17 residues. The DNA of the CDR3 is TGTGCCAGCAGGGCCGGCCCGGGACAGGAATTTACAGATACGCAGTATTTT. This gives the protein CASRAGPGQEFTDTQYF.

V gene TRBV19 combines with J gene TRBJ1-6; 11 nucleotides match TRBD1. V lost 5 bases to trimming and J lost 5 bases; unmatched junction nucleotides: 5. Per the germline V gene, CDR1 is LNHDA and CDR2 is SQIVND (reference sequence). The CDR3 has 16 amino acids. The CDR3 region has the DNA TGTGCCAGTAGTTCAGGGGACAGGGGGAATAATTCACCCCTCCACTTT. Residues: CASSSGDRGNNSPLHF.

The V and J genes are TRBV13 and TRBJ1-5; 7 bases are a match to TRBD1. This CDR3 has 15 amino acids. Losses at the gene ends were 5 bases for V and 0 bases for J; bases not matched to a gene: 4. The germline CDR1 and CDR2 sequences are PRHDT and FYEKMQ (reference sequence). The CDR3 region is CASSARGSSNQPQHF. DNA of the CDR3: TGTGCCAGCAGCGCCAGGGGGTCTAGCAATCAGCCCCAGCATTTT.

This chain joins TRBV19 and TRBJ1-3, with D uncertain. The V gene lost 7 bases and the J gene lost 7 bases, with 14 bases spanning the gap. Germline V gene data show CDR1 as LNHDA and CDR2 as SQIVND (reference sequence). The CDR3 length is 13 residues. In DNA form, the CDR3 reads TGTGCCAGTACAGAAAGGGATCGGAACACCATATATTTT. It specifies CASTERDRNTIYF.

The V gene is TRBV7-2, the J gene TRBJ1-5, with no clear D. V was clipped by 2 bases and J by 9 bases, with 11 bases between them. Germline assignment: CDR1 SGHTA and CDR2 FQGNSA. The CDR3 has 13 amino acids. CDR3 bases: TGTGCCAGCAGCTTACGGGTGTTAGGGCCCCAGCATTTT. It codes for CASSLRVLGPQHF.

This sequence joins TRBV7-6 and TRBJ1-5; 7 bases are shared with TRBD1. The germline V gene has CDR1 SGHVS and CDR2 FNYEAQ. J lost 2 bases, V lost 1 base, and 11 bases had no gene match. This CDR3 contains 18 residues. DNA of the CDR3: TGTGCCAGCAGCTTAGTGGGTTGGGGGACAGCCCGCAATCAGCCCCAGCATTTT. Its protein is CASSLVGWGTARNQPQHF.

The chain links TRBV6-2 or TRBV6-3 to TRBJ1-2; weak D call: TRBD1 (5 bases). Trimming removed 2 bases from V and 4 bases from J, with 20 bases in between. The V gene's germline CDR1 is MNHEY and CDR2 SVGEGT. CDR3 length: 17 residues. The CDR3 nucleotides are TGTGCCAGCAGTTACGAAGGTTCCCAGGGCAAAAGCTATGGCTACACCTTC. It translates to CASSYEGSQGKSYGYTF.

The V gene is TRBV5-1, the J gene TRBJ2-7; no clear D. Germline CDR1 reads SGHRS; CDR2 reads YFSETQ. This CDR3 is built from 14 residues. V was cut by 1 base and J by 6 bases, with 14 bases left in between. CDR3 loop: CASSLYSLSTEQYF. The DNA for the CDR3 is TGCGCCAGCAGCTTGTACAGCTTGTCCACCGAGCAGTACTTC. Full variable domain (outside the CDR3, taken from reference TRBV5-1 and TRBJ2-7): KAGVTQTPRYLIKTRGQQVTLSCSPISGHRSVSWYQQTPGQGLQFLFEYFSETQRNKGNFPGRFSGRQFSNSRSEMNVSTLELGDSALYLCASSLYSLSTEQYFGPGTRLTVT.

The chain employs TRBV19 and TRBJ1-5; D is perhaps TRBD1 (5 bases). Trimming cost V 5 bases and J 4 bases, with 18 bases left between them. Germline V lookup: CDR1 LNHDA, CDR2 SQIVND (reference sequence). This CDR3 has 16 residues. CDR3 amino acids: CASSPFAGTANQPQHF. The CDR3, as DNA: TGTGCCAGTAGTCCCTTTGCAGGGACGGCGAATCAGCCCCAGCATTTT.

The chain is built from TRBV6-5 and TRBJ1-1; D unclear. Germline lookup yields CDR1 MNHEY and CDR2 SVGAGI. The CDR3 is 13 amino acids. V shed 0 bases and J shed 8 bases, with 10 bases lying between them. In DNA, the CDR3 is TGTGCCAGCAGTTACTCGGGATATGAAGAAGCTTTCTTT. It encodes CASSYSGYEEAFF.